The source of this T cell receptor beta chain is a study of T cell responses to AZD1222 COVID-19 vaccine (dated by TCRdb to about 2021). At the level of the whole study: AZD1222 recipients given second doses at about 4 weeks or at about 12 weeks were pooled, since spike-specific TCR depth and breadth were not found to differ between the two schedules. A total of over 230 trial participants underwent TCR sequencing, of whom 207 received two doses of AZD1222 and some 26 received two doses of the MenACWY control vaccine. Trial participants were enrolled by age into 18-55, 56-69 and 70-plus year subgroups, with 148, 28 and 57 TCR-sequenced participants respectively.

With regard to this clone: Its target antigen remains unknown. Base-call qualities are not available, and no considerably larger clone is one nucleotide away.

The CDR3 regions of human TCRbeta chains were analyzed by immunosequencing. From the authors' description of their analysis: TCRs in the repertoires were compared against a reference library of SARS-CoV-2-specific TCRs that had been generated with the MIRA antigen-specificity platform. Breadth was defined as the fraction of unique TCRs that were SARS-CoV-2-associated, and depth was defined as the fraction of total T cells that were SARS-CoV-2-associated. Using the MIRA data, every spike-specific TCR was mapped to the spike region that the TCR reacted to and assigned to either a CD4 or a CD8 class. Log10-transformed breadth and depth values were compared by one-way ANOVA with Sidak's multiple comparisons tests. In TCRdb, the immuneACCESS table is reduced to in-frame sequences with V and J assigned. These tables do not hold every clone; where another copy was compared, an unresolved V gene accounts for under half, and the others remain unexplained. The DNA was the basis for D and trimming; V, J and clone size are from that table. The sample table records some 88,000 clones; approximately 90% of these occur just once. The ten biggest clones cover around 5% of the sample.

Overall results and qualifications from the work: Conclusions about previously exposed vaccinees are limited because only a handful of AZD1222 recipients were SARS-CoV-2 seropositive at baseline. Reportedly, almost half of the unique spike-specific TCRs recognized epitopes lying outside the regions that are mutated in the B.1.351 and B.1.1.7 variants. The 56-69-year group was small, and its depth increase did not reach significance, likely because of low power. Because no day 14 peak-response samples were available, repertoires were characterized only after the peak T cell response. After two AZD1222 doses, spike-specific TCR breadth and depth were significantly higher than at day 0 and than in MenACWY recipients. Participants were mostly white British and included more females than males, and it was suggested by the authors that clonal diversity may have been underestimated. The whole spike protein was spanned by vaccine-associated CD4 TCRs, and dominant responses were seen in regions 160-218 and 743-854.

The CDR3 covers 17 residues, taking in both the cysteine and the phenylalanine. Solely the CDR3 DNA is kept, with 51 bases framed from the first base. The germline V gene (reference sequence) supplies CDR1 LGHDT and CDR2 YNNKEL. From V the trimming removes 2 bases and from J it removes 3 bases, while the gene matches leave 4 bases of the junction unaccounted for. According to the study, the label for this sample's time point signals: baseline before first vaccination. Samples from vaccinated people were obtained from the UK trials COV001 and COV002, which included a single-blind randomized controlled phase 2/3 trial of AZD1222 (ChAdOx1 nCoV-19) in healthy adults. For TCRbeta chain sequencing, PBMC samples from trial participants were taken at day 0 and at day 28 after the second dose.

Sequenced material: peripheral blood, taken on day 0 of AZD1222 vaccination. The chain is made from TRBV3-1 (or the pseudogene TRBV3-2) and TRBJ2-1; the central 13 bases match TRBD2. The sequence was collected from an adult in good health. The DNA sequence reads TGTGCCAGCAGCCAAAGACTAGCGGGGGGTGTCTACAATGAGCAGTTCTTC. The resulting protein is CASSQRLAGGVYNEQFF.